Below, 3 T cell receptor beta chains from the same sample are listed, as sequenced in a study of response to subunit inactivated influenza vaccine. TCRdb redid the calling of the RT-PCR reads with MiXCR, one entry per CDR3 protein. The data show about 540,000 distinct CDR3 sequences, with under 30% seen just once and 2.5% to 3.5% held by the top ten. The sample also formed part of further work on T cells expressing NK-cell markers. According to that study: Synthesis of TCR beta cDNA relied on 5'RACE template switching carrying UMIs.

The starting material was CD4+ T cells sorted from PBMCs, obtained 12 days after vaccination. All receptors come from a man aged 45 to 65 who received an inactivated influenza vaccine.

J is TRBJ2-7 and V is TRBV5-8; a possible D gene is TRBD2 (6 bases). Germline V gives CDR1 SGHTS, CDR2 YDEGEE. The CDR3 totals 14 residues. V lost 7 bases, J lost 4 bases, and 18 bases lay in between. CDR3 coding DNA: TGTGCCAGCCGGGGGACTTACGGGATATACGAGCAGTACTTC. The encoded protein is CASRGTYGIYEQYF.

The rearrangement uses TRBV9 and TRBJ2-3; D is ambiguous. The CDR3 loop spans 12 amino acids. Germline assignment: CDR1 SGDLS and CDR2 YYNGEE. The V end was cut by 0 bases, the J end by 4 bases, with 3 bases between. Here the CDR3 reads CASSVVSDTQYF. DNA of the CDR3: TGTGCCAGCAGCGTAGTATCAGATACGCAGTATTTT.

This clonotype appeared many times. The chain carries TRBV4-2 and TRBJ1-1, with D possibly being TRBD1 (6 bases). The CDR3 has 17 amino acids. V gave up 1 base and J gave up 4 bases, with 19 bases separating them. The germline CDR1 and CDR2 sequences are LGHNA and YNFKEQ. This CDR3 is CASSQGRGRERRTEAFF. The CDR3 bases are TGTGCCAGCAGCCAAGGCAGGGGCCGCGAAAGGCGCACTGAAGCTTTCTTT.